A selection of T cell receptor beta chains follows, all from one sample in a study of blood T cell repertoires in COVID-19. Assay: immunoSEQ multiplex PCR; the TCRdb copy retains only in-frame clones and omits some. The top ten hold roughly 12% of the sample, which has about 160,000 clones, around 89% seen once. The specimen was peripheral blood. These receptors were taken from a man aged 18 to 30 with COVID-19, enrolled during active disease. Both conserved end residues are part of each CDR3. The D gene is left open where the match is weak. The listing skips clone size in some rows; elsewhere it reads once, few, many or a size class.

>-|TRBJ1-4|-|TRBV4-1
CASSRDEKLLF
TGCGCCAGCAGCCGAGATGAAAAACTGCTTTTT
>-|TRBJ2-7|-|TRBV14
CASSQDSGRGSEQYF
TGTGCCAGCAGCCAAGATAGTGGGAGGGGGTCCGAGCAGTACTTC
>-|TRBJ2-5|-|TRBV27
CASSSQETQYF
TGTGCCAGCAGTTCTCAAGAGACCCAGTACTTC
>TRBD1|TRBJ2-7|once|TRBV30
CAWIGGDRGSSYEQYF
TGTGCCTGGATCGGGGGGGACAGGGGGTCCTCCTACGAGCAGTACTTC
>TRBD2|TRBJ2-1|-|TRBV3-1/TRBV3-2
CASSPGTSRVEQFF
TGTGCCAGCAGCCCTGGGACTAGTCGGGTTGAGCAGTTCTTC
>TRBD1|TRBJ2-5|-|TRBV6-2/TRBV6-3
CASSYSWGQGALETQYF
TGTGCCAGCAGTTACTCGTGGGGGCAGGGGGCATTAGAGACCCAGTACTTC
>TRBD1|TRBJ1-1|few|TRBV4-3
CASSHGTGTNTEAFF
TGCGCCAGCAGCCACGGGACAGGGACGAACACTGAAGCTTTCTTT
>-|TRBJ1-5|-|TRBV4-2
CASSQATGEGNQPQHF
TGTGCCAGCAGCCAAGCGACGGGTGAAGGCAATCAGCCCCAGCATTTT
>TRBD1|TRBJ2-7|once|TRBV5-6
CASSSGTGYEQYF
TGTGCCAGCAGCTCAGGGACAGGCTACGAGCAGTACTTC
>-|TRBJ1-6|-|TRBV27
CASRAAGGSPLHF
TGTGCCAGCCGCGCGGCCGGAGGTTCACCCCTCCACTTT
>-|TRBJ2-2|-|TRBV28
CASSPDSANTGELFF
TGTGCCAGCAGCCCGGACAGCGCGAACACCGGGGAGCTGTTTTTT
>-|TRBJ1-5|few|TRBV23-1
CASSPWALSNQPQHF
TGCGCCAGCAGTCCATGGGCCCTTAGCAATCAGCCCCAGCATTTT
>TRBD1|TRBJ2-7|-|TRBV29-1
CSVIDRDHSYEQYF
TGCAGCGTGATAGACAGGGACCATTCCTACGAGCAGTACTTC
>TRBD2|TRBJ2-3|-|TRBV7-9
CASSQGGPDTQYF
TGTGCCAGCAGCCAGGGAGGGCCAGATACGCAGTATTTT
>-|TRBJ2-1|-|TRBV5-6
CASSPLKENEQFF
TGTGCCAGCAGCCCCCTAAAGGAGAATGAGCAGTTCTTC
>-|TRBJ2-3|-|TRBV19
CASSLRGTSTDTQYF
TGTGCCAGTAGCCTCCGGGGGACTAGCACAGATACGCAGTATTTT
>TRBD2|TRBJ2-3|-|TRBV20-1
CSASSPSGSGTDTQYF
TGCAGTGCTAGTAGTCCTAGCGGGAGCGGTACAGATACGCAGTATTTT
>-|TRBJ2-7|-|TRBV7-2
CASSFQTAARYEQYF
TGTGCCAGCAGCTTCCAGACAGCCGCGAGATACGAGCAGTACTTC
>TRBD1|TRBJ1-1|-|TRBV18
CASFPGQGMNTEAFF
TGTGCCAGCTTCCCGGGACAGGGCATGAACACTGAAGCTTTCTTT
>-|TRBJ1-4|few|TRBV6-5
CASKAGVTNEKLFF
TGTGCCAGCAAGGCAGGGGTGACTAATGAAAAACTGTTTTTT
>-|TRBJ2-1|-|TRBV5-4
CASSLQGSNEQFF
TGTGCCAGCAGCTTGCAGGGTAGTAATGAGCAGTTCTTC
>-|TRBJ1-5|-|TRBV12-3/TRBV12-4
CASSFPRRPQHF
TGTGCCAGCAGTTTCCCCCGTCGGCCCCAGCATTTT
>-|TRBJ1-1|-|TRBV28
CASSFQGGTEAFF
TGTGCCAGCAGTTTCCAGGGAGGGACTGAAGCTTTCTTT
>TRBD2|TRBJ2-7|-|TRBV7-9
CASSQRTSGSPYEQYF
TGTGCCAGCAGCCAACGGACTAGCGGGAGCCCCTACGAGCAGTACTTC
>-|TRBJ1-2|-|TRBV7-2
CASSLGVQVGWTF
TGTGCCAGCAGCTTAGGGGTACAGGTCGGCTGGACCTTC
>-|TRBJ1-1|-|TRBV7-9
CASSLVLSGTEAFF
TGTGCCAGCAGCCTTGTACTCTCGGGGACTGAAGCTTTCTTT
>TRBD2|TRBJ2-5|few|TRBV10-3
CAISESTSGQETQYF
TGTGCCATCAGTGAGTCCACTAGCGGCCAAGAGACCCAGTACTTC
>-|TRBJ2-3|-|TRBV13
CASSPSLGTQYF
TGTGCCAGCAGCCCCTCGCTAGGTACGCAGTATTTT
>-|TRBJ2-7|-|TRBV27
CASSLGGYEQYF
TGTGCCAGCAGTTTAGGGGGGTACGAGCAGTACTTC
>-|TRBJ2-1|-|TRBV11-2
CASSLSTGNSYNEQFF
TGTGCCAGCAGCTTATCCACAGGGAACTCCTACAATGAGCAGTTCTTC
>-|TRBJ2-3|-|TRBV6-6
CASSYSLADSTDTQYF
TGTGCCAGCAGTTACTCGTTGGCGGATAGCACAGATACGCAGTATTTT
>-|TRBJ2-7|-|TRBV15
CATSRDRVSTIRAYEQYF
TGTGCCACCAGCAGAGATCGAGTATCTACTATCCGAGCCTACGAGCAGTACTTC
>TRBD1|TRBJ2-1|-|TRBV5-1
CASSLEGTAKQFF
TGCGCCAGCAGCTTGGAAGGGACAGCTAAACAGTTCTTC
>-|TRBJ2-7|-|TRBV6-6
CASSKIAYYEQYF
TGTGCCAGCAGCAAGATTGCCTACTACGAGCAGTACTTC
>TRBD1|TRBJ1-5|-|TRBV5-4
CATSYRGSGNQPQHF
TGTGCCACCTCCTACAGGGGCTCGGGCAATCAGCCCCAGCATTTT
>TRBD2|TRBJ2-3|many|TRBV11-2
CASSWLASGARDTQYF
TGTGCCAGCAGCTGGCTGGCTAGCGGGGCCCGAGATACGCAGTATTTT
>-|TRBJ1-3|-|TRBV19
CASSWTQGKYGNTIYF
TGTGCCAGTAGTTGGACACAGGGAAAGTACGGAAACACCATATATTTT
>-|TRBJ2-2|-|TRBV5-1
CASSLAREWGTGELFF
TGCGCCAGCAGCTTGGCCCGGGAGTGGGGCACCGGGGAGCTGTTTTTT
>-|TRBJ2-3|-|TRBV29-1
CSGRRTSTDTQYF
TGCAGCGGGCGGCGAACTAGCACAGATACGCAGTATTTT
>TRBD1|TRBJ1-2|few|TRBV6-6
CASSTGANYGYTF
TGTGCCAGCAGTACAGGGGCTAACTATGGCTACACCTTC
>TRBD1|TRBJ1-2|-|TRBV9
CASSASNRDRGGYTF
TGTGCCAGCAGCGCAAGTAACCGGGACAGAGGGGGCTACACCTTC
>TRBD2|TRBJ2-7|-|TRBV27
CASSWEGEQYF
TGTGCCAGCAGTTGGGAGGGGGAGCAGTACTTC
>-|TRBJ2-6|-|TRBV7-9
CASSSRVGASGANVLTF
TGTGCCAGCAGCTCCCGGGTGGGGGCCTCTGGGGCCAACGTCCTGACTTTC
>-|TRBJ2-7|-|TRBV28
CASRSSGGSYEQYF
TGTGCCAGCAGAAGCAGCGGCGGCTCCTACGAGCAGTACTTC
>TRBD1|TRBJ2-4|-|TRBV6-2/TRBV6-3
CASSYSREGQGLTKNIQYF
TGTGCCAGCAGTTACTCGAGAGAGGGACAGGGACTAACCAAAAACATTCAGTACTTC
>-|TRBJ2-7|-|TRBV5-6
CASSPTGLTVSYEQYF
TGTGCCAGCAGCCCAACTGGACTGACTGTCTCCTACGAGCAGTACTTC
>-|TRBJ1-3|few|TRBV7-2
CASSLAPGIFGNTIYF
TGTGCCAGCAGCTTAGCCCCAGGCATATTTGGAAACACCATATATTTT
>-|TRBJ1-1|-|TRBV7-8
CASRSRGKNQAFF
TGTGCCAGCAGGTCTAGGGGGAAAAACCAAGCTTTCTTT
>-|TRBJ2-1|-|TRBV27
CASSTSGHEQFF
TGTGCCAGCAGTACCTCTGGCCATGAGCAGTTCTTC